The 13 T cell receptor beta chains given below trace back to one sample, sequenced in a study of cytomegalovirus exposure and HLA in healthy donors. The study ran its PCR with 60 Vbeta and 13 Jbeta primers. This table comes from immunoSEQ multiplex PCR, and its TCRdb copy is limited to in-frame clones, with some not included. This sample yields just over 150,000 clones, of which nearly 80% are seen a single time; 0.85% to 1% belongs to the top ten. Sequencing was done on a sample of PBMCs. These receptors were obtained from a woman between 50 and 59 years old in good health and CMV-seropositive.

J is TRBJ2-3 and V is TRBV7-9; 9 nucleotides agree with TRBD1. Losses at the gene ends were 6 bases for V and 3 bases for J; bases not matched to a gene: 10. From germline, CDR1 is SEHNR and CDR2 FQNEAQ (reference sequence). CDR3 length equals 16 residues. Written as DNA, the CDR3 is TGTGCCAGCAGTTCAGCACAGGGGGCGCATACAGATACGCAGTATTTT. This encodes CASSSAQGAHTDTQYF.

Here the CDR3 reads CASSVSGQQNGYTF. CDR3 in DNA: TGTGCCAGCAGCGTCTCGGGACAGCAGAATGGCTACACCTTC. The gene calls are TRBV7-2 and TRBJ1-2; the match to TRBD1 covers 7 bases. V lost 5 bases and J lost 6; bases outside the gene matches: 9. The CDR3 totals 14 residues. Per germline, CDR1 SGHTA and CDR2 FQGNSA.

V and J are TRBV2 and TRBJ2-7, with 7 bases lining up with TRBD2. The CDR3 consists of 15 residues. After removal of 8 bases from V and 1 base from J, the junction contained 11 bases not matched to a gene. Germline lookup yields CDR1 SNHLY and CDR2 FYNNEI. The CDR3 nucleotides are TGTGCCAGCGATGGATCGGGGGGAAAGTCCTACGAGCAGTACTTC. The encoded protein is CASDGSGGKSYEQYF. Full variable domain (outside the CDR3, taken from reference TRBV2 and TRBJ2-7): EPEVTQTPSHQVTQMGQEVILRCVPISNHLYFYWYRQILGQKVEFLVSFYNNEISEKSEIFDDQFSVERPDGSNFTLKIRSTKLEDSAMYFCASDGSGGKSYEQYFGPGTRLTVT.

V is TRBV27 and J is TRBJ2-1; D is unclear. Deletions cut 0 bases from V and 4 bases from J, with 10 bases between. The germline V gene encodes CDR1 MNHEY and CDR2 SMNVEV (reference sequence). The CDR3 extends over 15 amino acids. CDR3 sequence reads: CASSLSASFYNEQFF. The CDR3 DNA reads TGTGCCAGCAGTTTATCAGCCTCCTTTTACAATGAGCAGTTCTTC.

The V call is TRBV7-8, the J call TRBJ2-7; tentatively, D is TRBD1 (5 bases). V shed 10 bases and J shed 2 bases, with 15 bases lying between them. The CDR3 totals 13 residues. Germline lookup yields CDR1 SGHVS and CDR2 FQNEAQ. The CDR3: CATNRGSAYEQYF. As DNA, the CDR3 is TGTGCCACCAATAGGGGCTCAGCCTACGAGCAGTACTTC.

The rearrangement links TRBV5-1 to TRBJ2-2; unclear D gene. This CDR3 is built from 16 residues. Between the trimmed V and J ends, which lost 0 bases and 0 bases, there was a span of 9 bases. Germline V CDR1 and CDR2: SGHRS, YFSETQ. CDR3 sequence: CASSLGPQANTGELFF. CDR3 nucleotides: TGCGCCAGCAGCTTGGGACCTCAGGCGAACACCGGGGAGCTGTTTTTT.

V and J are TRBV7-2 and TRBJ1-2, with 7 bases that match TRBD1. This CDR3 contains 15 residues. V gave up 6 bases and J gave up 8 bases; unmatched junction bases: 15. CDR1 SGHTA and CDR2 FQGNSA come from the germline V gene. CDR3 nucleotide sequence: TGTGCCAGCAGGGGGACGGGAGGGGGCGCGTGGGGCTACACCTTC. Translating gives CASRGTGGGAWGYTF.

The chain couples TRBV27 to TRBJ2-3; 14 bases are shared with TRBD2. J gave up 0 bases and V 3 bases, and 5 bases lay outside the gene matches. Germline CDR1 reads MNHEY; CDR2 reads SMNVEV (reference sequence). The length of the CDR3 is 18 residues. The CDR3 DNA sequence: TGTGCCAGCAGTTTCGGACTAGCGGGGGGCGTTAGCACAGATACGCAGTATTTT. It translates to CASSFGLAGGVSTDTQYF.

The gene calls are TRBV1 and TRBJ2-7; the table assigns TRBD1, which was not confirmed against the DNA. TRBV1 is classified as a pseudogene. CDR3 length equals 18 residues. The CDR3 nucleotides read TGCACCAGCAGCCAAGACACCTGCCCGGCACAGGGGGCCTACGAGCAGTACTTC. It encodes CTSSQDTCPAQGAYEQYF.

The chain couples TRBV6-6 to TRBJ1-3, with a weak D call TRBD1 (5 bases). CDR1 is MNHNY, CDR2 SVGAGI, per germline (reference sequence). V gave up 0 bases and J gave up 3 bases, with 9 bases separating them. The CDR3 loop spans 15 amino acids. In DNA, the CDR3 is TGTGCCAGCAGTTACTCTTCAGGGTTTGGAAACACCATATATTTT. Residues: CASSYSSGFGNTIYF.

The chain uses TRBV14 and TRBJ2-3; D not resolved. This CDR3 contains 16 residues. The V gene lost 4 bases and the J gene lost 1 base, with 15 bases spanning the gap. Germline V gene sequence: CDR1 SGHDN, CDR2 FVKESK. The chain's CDR3 is CASSRGIFLRTDTQYF. CDR3 sequence (DNA): TGTGCCAGCAGCCGAGGAATTTTCTTACGCACAGATACGCAGTATTTT.

This chain joins TRBV28 and TRBJ2-6, with D perhaps matching TRBD1 (6 bases). Trimming left V 7 bases short and J 0 bases short, with 16 bases between. The germline V gene encodes CDR1 MDHEN and CDR2 SYDVKM. This CDR3 is built from 17 residues. The CDR3 DNA is TGTGCCAGCAAAACCGGGACATTGAGCTCTGGGGCCAACGTCCTGACTTTC. Translated, it gives CASKTGTLSSGANVLTF.

The V call is TRBV4-3, the J call TRBJ1-6, with 9 bases matching TRBD1. V dropped 5 bases and J dropped 10; count of bases not matched to a gene: 9. The CDR3 is 15 residues long. The germline V gene encodes CDR1 LGHNA and CDR2 YSLEER. The DNA of the CDR3 is TGCGCCAGCAGCTCTCGACAGGGGGAATACTCACCCCTCCACTTT. Translating it yields CASSSRQGEYSPLHF.